This T cell receptor (beta chain) was found in a study of blood T cells in healthy people across ages. Broader study findings: It was the long-lived donors that had more naive CD4+ cells and higher diversity than aged donors.

J gave up 0 bases and V 3 bases, and 5 bases lay outside the gene matches. The CDR3 has 16 amino acids. The V gene's germline CDR1 is MDHEN and CDR2 SYDVKM. For this clonotype: Its specificity is not known.

Through a sample-barcoded 5' primer and a J-beta primer mix, a second PCR was run for roughly 7 to 11 cycles. TCRdb analysed the 5' RACE reads with MiXCR anew, one entry per CDR3 protein. This repertoire shows roughly 550,000 distinct CDR3 sequences, less than 25% found once; its top ten account for approximately 8.7%. Extracted total RNA amounted to at least 5 micrograms for each sample. Another study also made use of these data, one on T cells of mothers and their children.

The clonotype comes from a boy aged 5-17 years in good health. Sequenced input: blood. The chain links TRBV28 to TRBJ2-3; 8 bases align to TRBD2. CDR3 sequence reads: CASSFGGARSTDTQYF. CDR3 coding DNA: TGTGCCAGCAGTTTCGGGGGGGCGCGTAGCACAGATACGCAGTATTTT. The variable domain in full, with the rest retrieved from reference TRBV28 and TRBJ2-3, is DVKVTQSSRYLVKRTGEKVFLECVQDMDHENMFWYRQDPGLGLRLIYFSYDVKMKEKGDIPEGYSVSREKKERFSLILESASTNQTSMYLCASSFGGARSTDTQYFGPGTRLTVL.